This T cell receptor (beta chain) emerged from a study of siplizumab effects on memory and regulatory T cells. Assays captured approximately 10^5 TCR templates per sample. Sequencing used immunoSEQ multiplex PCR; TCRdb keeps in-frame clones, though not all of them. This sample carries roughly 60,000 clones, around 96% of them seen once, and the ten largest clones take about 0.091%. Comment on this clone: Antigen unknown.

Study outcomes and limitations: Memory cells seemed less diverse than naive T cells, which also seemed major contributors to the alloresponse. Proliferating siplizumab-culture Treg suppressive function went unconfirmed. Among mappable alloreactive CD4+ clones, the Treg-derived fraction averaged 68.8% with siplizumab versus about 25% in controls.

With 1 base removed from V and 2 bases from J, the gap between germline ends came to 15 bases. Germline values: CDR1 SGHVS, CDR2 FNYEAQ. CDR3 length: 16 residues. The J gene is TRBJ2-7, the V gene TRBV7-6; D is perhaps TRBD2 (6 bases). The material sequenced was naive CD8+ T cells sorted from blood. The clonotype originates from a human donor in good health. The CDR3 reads CASSLDFLGGTYEQYF. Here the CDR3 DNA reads TGTGCCAGCAGCTTAGACTTTCTGGGGGGTACCTACGAGCAGTACTTC.